Below are 12 T cell receptor beta chains sequenced from a single sample in a study of blood T cell repertoires in COVID-19. Assay used: immunoSEQ multiplex PCR; TCRdb lists only in-frame clones, some missing. The table lists roughly 260,000 clones, 80% to 90% of them singletons. Sequences were obtained from PBMCs or T cells enriched from blood (not recorded which). These receptors came from a woman aged 35 to 49 who had been exposed to COVID-19.

The V and J genes are TRBV18 and TRBJ2-7; 8 bases match TRBD1. Looked up from germline, CDR1 is KGHSH and CDR2 is LQKENI. The CDR3 has 15 residues. With V trimmed by 2 bases and J by 6 bases, 9 bases remained unmatched. The CDR3 is CASSPWTGPQFEQYF. In nucleotides, the CDR3 is TGTGCCAGCTCACCATGGACAGGGCCGCAATTCGAGCAGTACTTC.

The CDR3 is CASSLGLAGAKQLDTQYF. The CDR3, as DNA: TGTGCCAGCAGCTTGGGACTAGCGGGGGCTAAACAATTGGATACGCAGTATTTT. The chain couples TRBV9 to TRBJ2-3; 14 positions match TRBD2. The length of the CDR3 is 18 residues. The V gene end was trimmed by 4 bases and the J gene end by 6 bases; junction bases not matched to a gene: 13. Germline values: CDR1 SGDLS, CDR2 YYNGEE.

This chain connects TRBV12-3 or TRBV12-4 to TRBJ1-4; 7 bases match TRBD1. The ends lost 2 bases at V and 14 bases at J; junction bases unmatched: 2. The CDR3 is made up of 11 amino acids. As DNA, the CDR3 is TGTGCCAGCAGTTTAAGGGACAGCCTGTTTTTT. Translation gives CASSLRDSLFF.

This chain's CDR3 is CASSQGTGTEKLFF. DNA for the CDR3: TGTGCCAGCAGCCAAGGGACAGGGACGGAAAAACTGTTTTTT. V usage is TRBV3-1 (or the pseudogene TRBV3-2) and J usage is TRBJ1-4; TRBD1 matches 8 bases. V lost 1 base, J lost 8 bases, and 3 bases stayed unmatched. CDR3 length equals 14 residues. Germline V gene data show CDR1 as LGHDT and CDR2 as YNNKEL (reference sequence).

The gene calls are TRBV29-1 and TRBJ1-2; tentatively, D is TRBD1 (5 bases). The V and J ends lost 6 bases and 3 bases respectively, with 17 bases between them. Per the germline V gene, CDR1 is SQVTM and CDR2 is ANQGSEA. The CDR3 totals 14 residues. In nucleotides, the CDR3 is TGCAGCGTCCCGGCGGCCAGGGCTGACTATGGCTACACCTTC. Its protein product is CSVPAARADYGYTF.

This chain connects TRBV6-5 to TRBJ2-3; no firm D call. Germline V gene sequence: CDR1 MNHEY, CDR2 SVGAGI. Trimming took off 2 bases at V and 0 bases at J, with 6 bases between the two ends. The CDR3 consists of 14 residues. The DNA of the CDR3 is TGTGCCAGCAGTTACGAGGCTAGCACAGATACGCAGTATTTT. As protein: CASSYEASTDTQYF.

The V call is TRBV12-3 or TRBV12-4, the J call TRBJ1-1; 9 nucleotides agree with TRBD1. Unmatched junction bases numbered 6, after V lost 4 bases and J lost 12 bases. The CDR3 has 12 amino acids. CDR3 sequence (DNA): TGTGCCAGCAGTTATACCGGGACAGGGTCTTTCTTT. Its protein product is CASSYTGTGSFF.

J is TRBJ1-1 and V is TRBV6-6; D is unresolved. Germline V lookup: CDR1 MNHNY, CDR2 SVGAGI (reference sequence). The CDR3 consists of 13 residues. V lost 0 bases and J lost 8, with 10 bases in between. The CDR3 is CASSYSSGIEAFF. CDR3 nucleotides: TGTGCCAGCAGTTACTCGTCAGGCATAGAAGCTTTCTTT.

This chain connects TRBV5-5 to TRBJ2-2; 8 bases map to TRBD1. V was clipped by 5 bases and J by 5 bases; unmatched bases: 11. This CDR3 is built from 16 residues. Germline V gene lookup returns CDR1 SGHKS and CDR2 YYEKEE (reference sequence). CDR3 DNA sequence: TGTGCCAGCAGTTTCGACAGGGGAGGAGGGACCGGGGAGCTGTTTTTT. Amino acid sequence: CASSFDRGGGTGELFF.

V is TRBV5-6 and J is TRBJ2-2; the D is unclear. Trimming removed 1 base from V and 9 bases from J, with 7 bases in between. The germline CDR1 and CDR2 sequences are SGHDT and YYEEEE. The CDR3 covers 12 residues. CDR3 sequence reads: CASSLSGRELFF. The CDR3 region has the DNA TGTGCCAGCAGCTTGTCTGGCCGGGAGCTGTTTTTT.

This clone is a singleton in its sample. This sample also contains other DNA sequences that code for the same CDR3. The chain links TRBV7-8 to TRBJ1-4; D is unclear. Trimming pared 3 bases from V and 4 bases from J, leaving 9 bases between. There are 14 residues in the CDR3. Per germline, CDR1 SGHVS and CDR2 FQNEAQ. CDR3 residues: CASSFGQYNEKLFF. The CDR3 nucleotides read TGTGCCAGCAGCTTTGGGCAGTATAATGAAAAACTGTTTTTT.

The V gene is TRBV14, the J gene TRBJ2-1; 13 nucleotides align to TRBD2. CDR1 is SGHDN, CDR2 FVKESK, per germline. Germline trimming cut 8 bases from V and 2 bases from J; bases unmatched to any gene: 3. The CDR3 runs 15 residues. CDR3 amino acids: CASRTSGGAYNEQFF. The DNA for the CDR3 is TGTGCCAGCCGAACTAGCGGGGGGGCCTACAATGAGCAGTTCTTC. The full variable domain, completed using reference TRBV14 and TRBJ2-1, is EAGVTQFPSHSVIEKGQTVTLRCDPISGHDNLYWYRRVMGKEIKFLLHFVKESKQDESGMPNNRFLAERTGGTYSTLKVQPAELEDSGVYFCASRTSGGAYNEQFFGPGTRLTVL.